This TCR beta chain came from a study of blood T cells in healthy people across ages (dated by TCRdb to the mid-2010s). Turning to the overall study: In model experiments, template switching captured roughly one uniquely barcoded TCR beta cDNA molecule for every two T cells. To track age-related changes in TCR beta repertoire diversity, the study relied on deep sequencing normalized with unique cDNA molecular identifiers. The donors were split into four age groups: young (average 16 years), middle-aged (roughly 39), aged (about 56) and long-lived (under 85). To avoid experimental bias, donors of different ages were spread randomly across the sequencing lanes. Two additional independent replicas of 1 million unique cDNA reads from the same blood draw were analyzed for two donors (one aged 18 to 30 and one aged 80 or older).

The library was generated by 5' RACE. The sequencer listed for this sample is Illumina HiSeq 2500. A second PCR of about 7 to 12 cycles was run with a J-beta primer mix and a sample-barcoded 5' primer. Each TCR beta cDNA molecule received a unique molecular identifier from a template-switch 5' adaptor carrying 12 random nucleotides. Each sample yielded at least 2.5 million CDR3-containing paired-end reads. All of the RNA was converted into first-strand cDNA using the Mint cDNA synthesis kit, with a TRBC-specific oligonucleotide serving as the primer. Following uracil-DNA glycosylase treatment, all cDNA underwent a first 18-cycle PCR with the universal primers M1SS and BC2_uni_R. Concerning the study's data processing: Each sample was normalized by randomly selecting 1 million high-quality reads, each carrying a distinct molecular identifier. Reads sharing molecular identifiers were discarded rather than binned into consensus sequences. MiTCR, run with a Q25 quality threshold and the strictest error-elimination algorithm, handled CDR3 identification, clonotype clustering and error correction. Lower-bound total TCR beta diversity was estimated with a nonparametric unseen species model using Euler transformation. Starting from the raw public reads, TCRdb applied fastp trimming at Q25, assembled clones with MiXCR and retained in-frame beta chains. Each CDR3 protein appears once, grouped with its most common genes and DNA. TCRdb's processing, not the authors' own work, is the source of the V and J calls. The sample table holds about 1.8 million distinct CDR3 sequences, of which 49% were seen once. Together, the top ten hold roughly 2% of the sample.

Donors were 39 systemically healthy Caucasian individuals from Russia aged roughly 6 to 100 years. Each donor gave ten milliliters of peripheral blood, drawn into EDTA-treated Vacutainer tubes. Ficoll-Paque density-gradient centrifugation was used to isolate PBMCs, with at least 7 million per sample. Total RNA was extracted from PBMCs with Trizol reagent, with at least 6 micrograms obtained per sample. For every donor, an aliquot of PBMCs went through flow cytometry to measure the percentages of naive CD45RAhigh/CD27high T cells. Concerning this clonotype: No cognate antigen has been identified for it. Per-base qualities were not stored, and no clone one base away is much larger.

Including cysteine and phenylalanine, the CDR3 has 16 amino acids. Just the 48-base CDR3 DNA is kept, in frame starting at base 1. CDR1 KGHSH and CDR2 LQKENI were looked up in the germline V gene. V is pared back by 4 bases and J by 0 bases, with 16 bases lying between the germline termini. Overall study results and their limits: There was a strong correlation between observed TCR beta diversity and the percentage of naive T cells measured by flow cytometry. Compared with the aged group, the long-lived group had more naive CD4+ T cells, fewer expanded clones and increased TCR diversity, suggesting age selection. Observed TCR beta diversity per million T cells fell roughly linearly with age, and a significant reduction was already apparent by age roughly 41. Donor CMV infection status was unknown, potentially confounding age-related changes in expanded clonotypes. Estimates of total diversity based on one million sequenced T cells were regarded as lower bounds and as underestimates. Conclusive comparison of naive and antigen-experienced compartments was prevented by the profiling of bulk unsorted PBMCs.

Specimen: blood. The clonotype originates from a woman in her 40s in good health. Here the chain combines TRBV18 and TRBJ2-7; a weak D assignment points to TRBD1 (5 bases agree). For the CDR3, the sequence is CASSLPGAGFSYEQYF. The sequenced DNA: TGTGCCAGCTCACTCCCTGGGGCAGGGTTCTCCTACGAGCAGTACTTC.